These T cell receptor beta chains were read from a single sample in a study of naive and memory T cell subsets. TCRdb reprocessed the UMI-ligation and nested PCR reads via MiXCR and lists one record per CDR3 protein. The sample yields roughly 92,000 distinct CDR3 sequences, 10% to 12% seen once. Input material: naive CD4+ T cells from blood. Receptors were obtained from a human donor in good health. The CDR3 runs from the conserved cysteine through the conserved F or W. A D gene is named only where the DNA matches it firmly. Clone size is stated in some rows and not others, as once, few, many or a class when expanded.

>TRBV14|14|.|TRBJ1-2|TRBD1
CASSQDRGHYGYTF
TGTGCCAGCAGCCAAGACAGGGGGCACTATGGCTACACCTTC
>TRBV19|15|few|TRBJ1-5|.
CASSIGQRGNQPQHF
TGTGCCAGTAGTATCGGGCAGCGGGGCAATCAGCCCCAGCATTTT
>TRBV4-2|18|many|TRBJ2-5|TRBD1
CASSRESRGQGIRETQYF
TGTGCCAGCAGTCGCGAAAGCCGGGGACAGGGGATTCGAGAGACCCAGTACTTC
>TRBV20-1|14|many|TRBJ2-1|.
CSASASLLFNEQFF
TGCAGTGCTAGTGCTAGTTTACTCTTCAATGAGCAGTTCTTC
>TRBV15|15|.|TRBJ1-2|.
CATSRTAGGQDGYTF
TGTGCCACCAGCAGAACGGCGGGGGGTCAAGATGGCTACACCTTC
>TRBV20-1|15|once|TRBJ1-5|TRBD1
CSASGTDYSNQPQHF
TGCAGTGCCTCGGGGACAGACTATAGCAATCAGCCCCAGCATTTT
>TRBV4-2|15|many|TRBJ2-5|.
CASSPAHGGKETQYF
TGTGCCAGCAGCCCTGCTCATGGAGGGAAAGAGACCCAGTACTTC
>TRBV3-1|16|.|TRBJ1-1|TRBD1
CASSHRLGQGDTEAFF
TGTGCCAGCAGCCACCGCCTTGGACAGGGGGACACTGAAGCTTTCTTT
>TRBV7-2|11|.|TRBJ2-5|.
CASNNGGTQYF
TGTGCCAGCAACAATGGGGGGACCCAGTACTTC
>TRBV10-3|12|many|TRBJ2-3|.
CATRPGADTQYF
TGTGCCACCCGACCGGGGGCAGATACGCAGTATTTT
>TRBV20-1|16|many|TRBJ2-7|.
CSARPQSGPRPYEQYF
TGCAGTGCTCGACCTCAATCAGGGCCGCGACCCTACGAGCAGTACTTC
>TRBV20-1|14|.|TRBJ1-6|TRBD1
CSAAIGQDNSPLHF
TGCAGTGCTGCAATTGGACAGGATAATTCACCCCTCCACTTT
>TRBV3-1|14|.|TRBJ2-7|.
CASSQVRSAYEQYF
TGTGCCAGCAGCCAAGTAAGGTCTGCCTACGAGCAGTACTTC
>TRBV7-8|13|.|TRBJ1-1|.
CASNSGGDTEAFF
TGTGCATCCAATTCGGGGGGCGACACTGAAGCTTTCTTT
>TRBV7-6|14|many|TRBJ1-1|.
CASSSTSRVTEAFF
TGTGCCAGCAGCTCCACTTCGCGGGTCACTGAAGCTTTCTTT
>TRBV15|15|.|TRBJ1-2|.
CATSRDYTGTPGYTF
TGTGCCACCAGCAGAGATTATACCGGGACCCCCGGCTACACCTTC
>TRBV7-2|14|many|TRBJ2-7|.
CASSLDNVGREQYF
TGTGCCAGCAGCTTAGATAACGTGGGGAGGGAGCAGTACTTC
>TRBV4-3|18|few|TRBJ2-7|.
CASSQDRGSPIYTPEQYF
TGCGCCAGCAGCCAAGATAGAGGGTCCCCTATATATACCCCCGAGCAGTACTTC
>TRBV7-3|18|many|TRBJ2-1|TRBD2
CASSLTAVPGGRNNEQFF
TGTGCCAGCAGCTTAACCGCGGTTCCGGGGGGGAGGAACAATGAGCAGTTCTTC
>TRBV7-6|13|many|TRBJ2-3|.
CASSLRTSDTQYF
TGTGCCAGCAGCTTACGGACCAGTGATACGCAGTATTTT
>TRBV21-1|17|few|TRBJ2-1|.
CASRFRTGDGYADEQFF
TGTGCCAGCAGATTCCGGACAGGGGACGGTTATGCCGATGAGCAGTTCTTC
>TRBV18|13|many|TRBJ2-1|.
CASSQMGVAEQFF
TGTGCCAGCTCCCAAATGGGGGTAGCGGAGCAGTTCTTC
>TRBV2|14|few|TRBJ2-3|TRBD1
CASSRQGAGDTQYF
TGTGCCAGCAGTAGACAGGGGGCGGGAGATACGCAGTATTTT
>TRBV9|15|.|TRBJ1-3|.
CASSVATGVVDTIYF
TGTGCCAGCAGCGTAGCTACCGGGGTCGTGGACACCATATATTTT
>TRBV7-9|18|.|TRBJ2-1|TRBD2
CASSSLFSTSGRADEQFF
TGTGCCAGCAGCTCTCTGTTCTCGACTAGCGGGAGGGCCGATGAGCAGTTCTTC
>TRBV7-2|16|few|TRBJ2-3|.
CASQNYGLARSDTQYF
TGTGCCAGCCAGAACTACGGGCTAGCGAGATCAGATACGCAGTATTTT
>TRBV10-3|18|.|TRBJ1-2|TRBD1
CAISEPGQGPVLPYGYTF
TGTGCCATCAGTGAGCCTGGACAGGGACCGGTCCTTCCCTATGGCTACACCTTC
>TRBV4-2|12|.|TRBJ2-3|.
CASSQDINTQYF
TGTGCCAGCAGCCAAGATATCAATACGCAGTATTTT
>TRBV29-1|15|many|TRBJ2-1|TRBD2
CSVPLGTSGYNEQFF
TGCAGCGTTCCACTAGGGACTAGCGGGTACAATGAGCAGTTCTTC
>TRBV5-8|17|.|TRBJ2-1|TRBD1
CASSRSRGPSSYNEQFF
TGTGCCAGCAGCCGATCCAGGGGGCCCAGCTCCTACAATGAGCAGTTCTTC
>TRBV12-3/TRBV12-4|16|.|TRBJ1-5|TRBD1
CASSFSGTGERQPQHF
TGTGCCAGCAGTTTCTCCGGGACAGGGGAACGTCAGCCCCAGCATTTT
>TRBV6-2/TRBV6-3|17|.|TRBJ1-6|TRBD1
CASTPLYSGTANSPLHF
TGTGCCAGCACCCCCCTGTACTCCGGGACAGCGAATTCACCCCTCCACTTT
>TRBV7-6|13|.|TRBJ1-2|.
CASIGGDGYGYTF
TGTGCCAGCATAGGGGGGGACGGCTATGGCTACACCTTC
>TRBV28|15|few|TRBJ1-2|TRBD1
CASSSPGTGANGYTF
TGTGCCAGCAGCTCCCCTGGGACAGGGGCAAATGGCTACACCTTC
>TRBV18|18|few|TRBJ1-5|TRBD1
CASSLSPGGRYSNQPQHF
TGTGCCAGCTCACTAAGCCCAGGGGGGAGATATAGCAATCAGCCCCAGCATTTT
>TRBV18|14|many|TRBJ2-5|.
CASSRASDQETQYF
TGTGCCAGCTCACGCGCGTCAGACCAAGAGACCCAGTACTTC
>TRBV11-3|16|few|TRBJ2-1|.
CASSTPWVPPYNEQFF
TGTGCCAGCAGCACTCCTTGGGTCCCGCCCTACAATGAGCAGTTCTTC
>TRBV5-1|15|many|TRBJ2-3|.
CASSRERESLDTQYF
TGCGCCAGCAGCAGGGAGAGGGAGAGCTTAGATACGCAGTATTTT
>TRBV29-1|11|few|TRBJ1-1|.
CSVVGAHEAFF
TGCAGCGTTGTCGGGGCCCATGAAGCTTTCTTT
>TRBV5-1|14|.|TRBJ2-7|.
CASSVMGGGDEQYF
TGCGCCAGCAGCGTTATGGGGGGCGGCGACGAGCAGTACTTC
>TRBV5-1|16|.|TRBJ2-3|.
CASSWVGGNSADTQYF
TGCGCCAGCAGCTGGGTCGGGGGTAATAGCGCAGATACGCAGTATTTT
>TRBV10-3|14|once|TRBJ2-3|.
CAIERGGSGDTQYF
TGTGCCATCGAAAGGGGGGGGTCCGGAGATACGCAGTATTTT
>TRBV28|18|few|TRBJ1-2|.
CASSPRRAKRLFNYGYTF
TGTGCCAGCTCCCCCCGGAGAGCCAAGCGCCTTTTTAACTATGGCTACACCTTC
>TRBV12-3/TRBV12-4|13|few|TRBJ2-7|.
CASSFGPPREQYF
TGTGCCAGCAGTTTCGGGCCCCCACGCGAGCAGTACTTC
>TRBV12-3/TRBV12-4|14|.|TRBJ2-5|.
CASSFRGTPETQYF
TGTGCCAGCAGTTTTAGAGGGACCCCGGAGACCCAGTACTTC
>TRBV5-1|15|many|TRBJ2-1|TRBD2
CASSLTSGGANEQFF
TGCGCCAGCAGCTTGACTAGCGGGGGGGCAAATGAGCAGTTCTTC
>TRBV20-1|15|.|TRBJ1-4|.
CSASPGVLGSEKLFF
TGCAGTGCTAGCCCGGGGGTCCTGGGAAGTGAAAAACTGTTTTTT
>TRBV4-2|15|few|TRBJ2-7|.
CASSHDAGEDYEQYF
TGTGCCAGCAGCCATGATGCTGGGGAGGACTACGAGCAGTACTTC
>TRBV24-1|14|.|TRBJ2-5|.
CATSEAGREETQYF
TGTGCCACCAGTGAGGCAGGTAGAGAAGAGACCCAGTACTTC
>TRBV6-6|14|few|TRBJ1-4|.
CASSFQGANEKLFF
TGTGCCAGCAGTTTTCAGGGCGCTAATGAAAAACTGTTTTTT
>TRBV18|17|few|TRBJ1-4|TRBD1
CASSPTTGAKGNEKLFF
TGTGCCAGCTCACCCACGACAGGGGCGAAGGGTAATGAAAAACTGTTTTTT
>TRBV27|17|.|TRBJ2-6|TRBD1
CASSLRTGFSGANVLTF
TGTGCCAGCAGTTTGAGGACAGGGTTTTCGGGGGCCAACGTCCTGACTTTC